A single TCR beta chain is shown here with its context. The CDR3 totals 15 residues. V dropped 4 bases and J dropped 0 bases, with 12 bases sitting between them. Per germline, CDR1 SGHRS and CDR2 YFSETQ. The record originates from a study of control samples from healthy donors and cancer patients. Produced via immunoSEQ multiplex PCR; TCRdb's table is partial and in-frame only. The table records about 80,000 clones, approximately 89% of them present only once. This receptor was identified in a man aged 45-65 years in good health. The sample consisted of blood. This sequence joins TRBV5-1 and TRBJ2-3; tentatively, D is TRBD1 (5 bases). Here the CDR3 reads CASSPDSRSTDTQYF. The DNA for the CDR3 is TGCGCCAGCAGCCCCGACAGCCGTAGCACAGATACGCAGTATTTT.